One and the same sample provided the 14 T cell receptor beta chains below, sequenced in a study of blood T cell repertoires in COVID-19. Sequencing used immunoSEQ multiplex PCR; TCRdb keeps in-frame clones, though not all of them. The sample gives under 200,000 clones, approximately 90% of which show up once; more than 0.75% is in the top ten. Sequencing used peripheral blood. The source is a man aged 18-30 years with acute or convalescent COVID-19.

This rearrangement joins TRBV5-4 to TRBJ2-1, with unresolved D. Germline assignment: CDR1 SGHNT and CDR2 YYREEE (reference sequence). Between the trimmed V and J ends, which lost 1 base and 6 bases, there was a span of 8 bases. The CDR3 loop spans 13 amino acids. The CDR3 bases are TGTGCCAGCAGCTTGAATCCCTCCAATGAGCAGTTCTTC. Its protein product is CASSLNPSNEQFF.

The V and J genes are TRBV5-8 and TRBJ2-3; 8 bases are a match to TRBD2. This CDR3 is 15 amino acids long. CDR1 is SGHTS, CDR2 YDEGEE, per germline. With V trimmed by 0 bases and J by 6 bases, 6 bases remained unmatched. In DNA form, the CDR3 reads TGTGCCAGCAGCTTGGGGGCGGGGGGCCTTGATACGCAGTATTTT. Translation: CASSLGAGGLDTQYF. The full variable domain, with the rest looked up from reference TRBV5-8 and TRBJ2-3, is EAGVTQSPTHLIKTRGQQATLRCSPISGHTSVYWYQQALGLGLQFLLWYDEGEERNRGNFPPRFSGRQFPNYSSELNVNALELEDSALYLCASSLGAGGLDTQYFGPGTRLTVL.

The CDR3 nucleotides read TGTGCCATCAGTGAGTCTTCGACAGGGGGCGGAAAGGATGGCTACACCTTC. Amino acid sequence: CAISESSTGGGKDGYTF. The V and J genes are TRBV10-3 and TRBJ1-2, with 10 bases lining up with TRBD1. Trimming took 0 bases from V and 6 from J; bases not matched to a gene: 10. CDR1 and CDR2 (germline): ENHRY, SYGVKD. There are 17 residues in the CDR3.

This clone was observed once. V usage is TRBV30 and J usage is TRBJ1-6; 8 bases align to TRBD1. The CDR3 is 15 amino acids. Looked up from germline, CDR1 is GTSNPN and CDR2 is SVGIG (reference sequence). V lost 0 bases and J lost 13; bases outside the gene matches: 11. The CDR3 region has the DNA TGTGCCTGGAGTGTAAGGGGCAGGGGGCCCTCTCCCCTCCACTTT. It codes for CAWSVRGRGPSPLHF.

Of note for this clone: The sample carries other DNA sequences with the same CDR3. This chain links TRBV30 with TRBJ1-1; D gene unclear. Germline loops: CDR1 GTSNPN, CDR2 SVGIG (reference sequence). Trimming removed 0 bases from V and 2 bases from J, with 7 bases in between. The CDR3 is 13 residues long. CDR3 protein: CAWSVRGNTEAFF. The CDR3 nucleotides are TGTGCCTGGAGTGTACGGGGTAACACTGAAGCTTTCTTT.

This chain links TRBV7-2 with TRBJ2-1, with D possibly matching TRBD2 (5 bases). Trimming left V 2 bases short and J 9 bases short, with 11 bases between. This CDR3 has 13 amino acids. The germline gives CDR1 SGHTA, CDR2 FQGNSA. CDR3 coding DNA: TGTGCCAGCAGCTTATTCAGCGGTAGTGAGCAGTTCTTC. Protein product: CASSLFSGSEQFF.

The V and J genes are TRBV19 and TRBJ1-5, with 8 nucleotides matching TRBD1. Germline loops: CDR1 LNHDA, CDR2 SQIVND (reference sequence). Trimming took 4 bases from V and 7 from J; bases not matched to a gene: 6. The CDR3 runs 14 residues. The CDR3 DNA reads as TGTGCCAGTAGTAACCAGGGGGCCGGGCAGCCCCAGCATTTT. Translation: CASSNQGAGQPQHF.

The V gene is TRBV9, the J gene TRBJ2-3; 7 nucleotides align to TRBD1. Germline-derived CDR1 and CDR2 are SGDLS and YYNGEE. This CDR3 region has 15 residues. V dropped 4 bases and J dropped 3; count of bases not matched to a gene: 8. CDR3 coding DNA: TGTGCCAGCAGCACGTCGGGACAGAATACAGATACGCAGTATTTT. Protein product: CASSTSGQNTDTQYF.

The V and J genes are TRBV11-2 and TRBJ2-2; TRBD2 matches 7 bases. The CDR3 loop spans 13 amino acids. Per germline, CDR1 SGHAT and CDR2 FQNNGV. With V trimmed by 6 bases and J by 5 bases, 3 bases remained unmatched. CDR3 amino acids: CASSLGGTGELFF. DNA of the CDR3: TGTGCCAGCAGTTTGGGGGGGACCGGGGAGCTGTTTTTT.

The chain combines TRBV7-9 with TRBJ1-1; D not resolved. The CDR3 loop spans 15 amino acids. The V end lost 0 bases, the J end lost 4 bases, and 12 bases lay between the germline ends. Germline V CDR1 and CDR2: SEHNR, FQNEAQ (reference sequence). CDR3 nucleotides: TGTGCCAGCAGCTTAGCGGGAGGTCTCGGCACTGAAGCTTTCTTT. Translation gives CASSLAGGLGTEAFF.

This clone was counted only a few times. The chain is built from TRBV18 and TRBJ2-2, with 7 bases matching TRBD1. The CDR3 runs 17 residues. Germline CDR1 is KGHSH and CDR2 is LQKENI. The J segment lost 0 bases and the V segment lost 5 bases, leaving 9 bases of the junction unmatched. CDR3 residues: CASSDNLQGTNTGELFF. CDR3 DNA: TGTGCCAGCTCAGATAATCTACAGGGGACGAACACCGGGGAGCTGTTTTTT.

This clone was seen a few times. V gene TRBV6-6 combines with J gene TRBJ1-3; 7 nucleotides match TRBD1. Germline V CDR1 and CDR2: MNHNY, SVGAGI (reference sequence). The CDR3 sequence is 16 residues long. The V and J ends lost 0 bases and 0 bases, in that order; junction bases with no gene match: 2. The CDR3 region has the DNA TGTGCCAGCAGTTACTCCCGGACAGGCTCTGGAAACACCATATATTTT. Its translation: CASSYSRTGSGNTIYF.

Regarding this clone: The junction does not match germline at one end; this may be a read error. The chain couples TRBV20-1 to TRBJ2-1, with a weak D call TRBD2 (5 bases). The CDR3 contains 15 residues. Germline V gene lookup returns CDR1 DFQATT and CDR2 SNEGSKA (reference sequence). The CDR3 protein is CSASDALGFTAERLF. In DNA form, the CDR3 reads TGCAGTGCTAGTGATGCATTAGGGTTCACGGCCGAGCGGCTCTTC.

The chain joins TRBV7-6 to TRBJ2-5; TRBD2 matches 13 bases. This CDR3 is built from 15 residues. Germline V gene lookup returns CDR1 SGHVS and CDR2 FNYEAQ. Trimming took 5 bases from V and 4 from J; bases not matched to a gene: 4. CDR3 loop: CASSALAGGPETQYF. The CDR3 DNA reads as TGTGCCAGCAGCGCACTAGCGGGGGGGCCAGAGACCCAGTACTTC.